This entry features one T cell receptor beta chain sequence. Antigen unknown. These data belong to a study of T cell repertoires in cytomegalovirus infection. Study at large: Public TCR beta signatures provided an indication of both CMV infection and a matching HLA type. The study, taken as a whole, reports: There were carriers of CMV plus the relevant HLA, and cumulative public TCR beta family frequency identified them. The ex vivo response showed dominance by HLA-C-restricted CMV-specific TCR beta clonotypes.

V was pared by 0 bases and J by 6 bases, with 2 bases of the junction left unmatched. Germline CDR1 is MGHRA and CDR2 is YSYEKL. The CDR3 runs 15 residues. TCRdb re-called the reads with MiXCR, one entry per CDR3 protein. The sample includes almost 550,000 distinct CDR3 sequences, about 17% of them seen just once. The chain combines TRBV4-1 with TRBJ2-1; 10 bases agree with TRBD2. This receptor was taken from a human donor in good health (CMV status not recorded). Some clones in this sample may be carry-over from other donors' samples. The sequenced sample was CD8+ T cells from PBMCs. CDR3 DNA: TGCGCCAGCAGCCAAGATAGGACTAGCGGCAATGAGCAGTTCTTC. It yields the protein CASSQDRTSGNEQFF.